These 23 T cell receptor beta chains share one sample of origin, sequenced in a study of beta chain features in type 1 diabetes. Study-level results: Researchers report that Type 1 diabetes patients had moderately but significantly shorter TCRB CDR3s across all four CD4+ subsets.

These receptors' targets are unknown. Expressed TCRB transcripts got sequenced, as all isolated RNA was reverse transcribed. Produced via immunoSEQ multiplex PCR; TCRdb's table is partial and in-frame only. The repertoire consists of around 280,000 clones, with 14% to 15% occurring once and the leading ten covering 0.015% to 0.017%. The sample was naive CD4+ T cells from blood. The receptors derive from a man between 18 and 29 years old with type 1 diabetes.

The V gene is TRBV5-1, the J gene TRBJ2-4; the match to TRBD2 covers 9 bases. The CDR3 is 16 amino acids. Germline assignment: CDR1 SGHRS and CDR2 YFSETQ. V trimming: 4 bases; J trimming: 1 base; junction bases outside the gene matches: 6. The CDR3, as DNA: TGCGCCAGCAGCCCGGCGGGGGGGCCGGCCAAAAACATTCAGTACTTC. This codes for CASSPAGGPAKNIQYF.

This clone occurred a few times. The chain links TRBV7-2 to TRBJ2-5; 11 bases align to TRBD2. Per germline, CDR1 SGHTA and CDR2 FQGNSA. CDR3 length: 15 residues. V gave up 5 bases and J gave up 4 bases; unmatched junction bases: 6. The chain's CDR3 is CASSISGGAPETQYF. The CDR3 bases are TGTGCCAGCAGCATTAGCGGGGGGGCCCCAGAGACCCAGTACTTC.

V gene TRBV7-9 combines with J gene TRBJ1-2; 8 positions agree with TRBD1. Germline CDR1 reads SEHNR; CDR2 reads FQNEAQ (reference sequence). The CDR3 sequence is 13 residues long. The ends lost 2 bases at V and 8 bases at J; junction bases unmatched: 4. The CDR3 loop is CASSLQGARGYTF. The CDR3 coding sequence is TGTGCCAGCAGCTTACAGGGGGCGCGGGGCTACACCTTC. The complete variable domain, with remaining parts taken from reference TRBV7-9 and TRBJ1-2, reads DTGVSQNPRHKITKRGQNVTFRCDPISEHNRLYWYRQTLGQGPEFLTYFQNEAQLEKSRLLSDRFSAERPKGSFSTLEIQRTEQGDSAMYLCASSLQGARGYTFGSGTRLTVV.

This clone showed up just a few times. CDR3 sequence reads: CASSPRLALGVETQYF. CDR3 sequence (DNA): TGTGCCAGCAGCCCCCGACTAGCACTGGGGGTAGAGACCCAGTACTTC. The chain recombines TRBV9 with TRBJ2-5, with 7 bases identical to TRBD2. Trimming at V came to 4 bases and at J to 4 bases, leaving 13 bases not matched to a gene. Germline CDR1 SGDLS, CDR2 YYNGEE. The CDR3 is 16 residues long.

This chain joins TRBV19 and TRBJ2-3; D may be TRBD1 (5 bases). Germline-derived CDR1 and CDR2 are LNHDA and SQIVND (reference sequence). The ends were cut back, 2 bases at V and 4 bases at J, with 10 bases in the middle. The CDR3 extends over 14 amino acids. This chain's CDR3 is CASSIQGAADTQYF. The CDR3 nucleotides are TGTGCCAGTAGTATACAGGGTGCGGCAGATACGCAGTATTTT.

The rearrangement links TRBV19 to TRBJ1-5; TRBD1 matches 9 bases. The V segment lost 4 bases and the J segment 1 base; nucleotides outside the gene matches: 5. Germline CDR1 is LNHDA and CDR2 is SQIVND (reference sequence). The CDR3 loop spans 16 amino acids. For the CDR3, the DNA is TGTGCCAGTAGTACCGGGACAGGGAGAAGCAATCAGCCCCAGCATTTT. This sequence encodes CASSTGTGRSNQPQHF. The variable domain in full, completed from reference TRBV19 and TRBJ1-5, reads DGGITQSPKYLFRKEGQNVTLSCEQNLNHDAMYWYRQDPGQGLRLIYYSQIVNDFQKGDIAEGYSVSREKKESFPLTVTSAQKNPTAFYLCASSTGTGRSNQPQHFGDGTRLSIL.

The J gene is TRBJ2-3, the V gene TRBV19; D perhaps matches TRBD1 (5 bases). In germline, CDR1 is LNHDA, CDR2 SQIVND (reference sequence). V lost 1 base, J lost 2 bases, and 13 bases lay in between. This CDR3 has 16 amino acids. The DNA for the CDR3 is TGTGCCAGTAGTATAGTGGGGCAGCAATTCACAGATACGCAGTATTTT. Amino acid sequence: CASSIVGQQFTDTQYF. Full variable domain (rest looked up from reference TRBV19 and TRBJ2-3): DGGITQSPKYLFRKEGQNVTLSCEQNLNHDAMYWYRQDPGQGLRLIYYSQIVNDFQKGDIAEGYSVSREKKESFPLTVTSAQKNPTAFYLCASSIVGQQFTDTQYFGPGTRLTVL.

This chain uses TRBV4-3 with TRBJ2-5; D might be TRBD2 (6 bases). Trimming shortened V by 1 base and J by 4 bases, and 16 bases separated the two germline ends. This CDR3 region has 16 residues. Germline assignment: CDR1 LGHNA and CDR2 YSLEER. DNA of the CDR3: TGCGCCAGCAGCCAAGTTCGCTGGGGAGGTGGAGAGACCCAGTACTTC. Its protein is CASSQVRWGGGETQYF.

The rearrangement joins TRBV6-6 to TRBJ1-2; tentatively, D is TRBD1 (5 bases). In germline, CDR1 is MNHNY, CDR2 SVGAGI (reference sequence). The CDR3 runs to 14 residues. Trimming cost V 11 bases and J 2 bases, with 18 bases left between them. CDR3 in amino acids: CAGRTGRQNYGYTF. The CDR3 DNA reads TGTGCCGGCCGCACCGGGAGACAGAACTATGGCTACACCTTC.

The chain combines TRBV19 with TRBJ2-2, with 14 bases that match TRBD2. The CDR3 consists of 16 residues. V was clipped by 3 bases and J by 6 bases; unmatched bases: 3. CDR1 LNHDA and CDR2 SQIVND come from the germline V gene (reference sequence). As DNA, the CDR3 is TGTGCCAGTAGTATGGGACTAGCGGGAGTGGCCGGGGAGCTGTTTTTT. It yields the protein CASSMGLAGVAGELFF.

This chain joins TRBV5-1 and TRBJ2-7; possibly TRBD2 for D (6 bases). V was clipped by 1 base and J by 3 bases, with 11 bases between them. CDR3 size: 14 residues. In germline, CDR1 is SGHRS, CDR2 YFSETQ. CDR3 DNA sequence: TGCGCCAGCAGCTTGTTCCCGGGGGTCTACGAGCAGTACTTC. This codes for CASSLFPGVYEQYF.

The chain recombines TRBV7-2 with TRBJ1-5, with 10 bases lining up with TRBD1. V was clipped by 1 base and J by 4 bases; unmatched bases: 10. In germline, CDR1 is SGHTA, CDR2 FQGNSA. The CDR3 runs to 18 residues. As DNA, the CDR3 is TGTGCCAGCAGCTTAGGGACAGGGGGTAAGGGAGGGAATCAGCCCCAGCATTTT. Its protein product is CASSLGTGGKGGNQPQHF. Combining the CDR3 with reference TRBV7-2 and TRBJ1-5 gives the whole variable domain GAGVSQSPSNKVTEKGKDVELRCDPISGHTALYWYRQSLGQGLEFLIYFQGNSAPDKSGLPSDRFSAERTGGSVSTLTIQRTQQEDSAVYLCASSLGTGGKGGNQPQHFGDGTRLSIL.

This clone was counted only a few times. The genes are TRBV6-1 and TRBJ2-2; D perhaps matches TRBD2 (6 bases). This CDR3 has 18 amino acids. Per the germline V gene, CDR1 is MNHNS and CDR2 is SASEGT. Trimming left V 0 bases short and J 6 bases short, with 20 bases between. The chain's CDR3 is CASSEAGGGVKLSGELFF. In nucleotides, the CDR3 is TGTGCCAGCAGTGAAGCTGGAGGCGGGGTTAAGTTATCCGGGGAGCTGTTTTTT.

This clone has just a few counts. The rearrangement uses TRBV19 and TRBJ1-2, with D perhaps matching TRBD1 (5 bases). CDR3 length: 11 amino acids. Looked up from germline, CDR1 is LNHDA and CDR2 is SQIVND (reference sequence). V was shortened by 5 bases and J by 6 bases, with 7 bases between the two germline ends. The CDR3 coding sequence is TGTGCCAGTAGTTACAGGCATGGCTACACCTTC. It yields the protein CASSYRHGYTF.

The V gene is TRBV6-5, the J gene TRBJ2-3; D unresolved. Deletions cut 2 bases from V and 5 bases from J, with 14 bases between. The CDR3 runs to 15 residues. The germline V gene encodes CDR1 MNHEY and CDR2 SVGAGI. In DNA, the CDR3 is TGTGCCAGCAGTTACAAGAGAATAGCTGAAGATACGCAGTATTTT. Protein product: CASSYKRIAEDTQYF.

This chain connects TRBV28 to TRBJ2-7; 7 nucleotides align to TRBD1. The CDR3 covers 14 residues. CDR1 is MDHEN and CDR2 is SYDVKM in the germline V gene. With 5 bases clipped from V and 6 bases from J, the junction kept 10 bases outside the gene matches. CDR3 bases: TGTGCCAGCAGTCCCGAGACAGGGCGGGCCGAGCAGTACTTC. As protein: CASSPETGRAEQYF.

This clone was seen a handful of times. The rearrangement joins TRBV2 to TRBJ2-6, with TRBD2 matching 7 bases. Germline values: CDR1 SNHLY, CDR2 FYNNEI. The J segment lost 0 bases and the V segment lost 3 bases, leaving 14 bases of the junction unmatched. This CDR3 contains 20 residues. CDR3 nucleotide sequence: TGTGCCAGCAGTGATTCCGGGAGGACATCCTCCTTCTCTGGGGCCAACGTCCTGACTTTC. This codes for CASSDSGRTSSFSGANVLTF.

There are a few counts of this clone. The V gene is TRBV5-1, the J gene TRBJ1-1; D is possibly TRBD1 (5 bases). Germline CDR1 is SGHRS and CDR2 is YFSETQ. The CDR3 extends over 15 amino acids. V dropped 1 base and J dropped 1 base, with 11 bases sitting between them. Written as DNA, the CDR3 is TGCGCCAGCAGCTTGTCCCCCGGGGGGAACACTGAAGCTTTCTTT. Its translation is CASSLSPGGNTEAFF.

Only a few counts were recorded for this clone. J is TRBJ1-6 and V is TRBV14, with no clear D. The V end lost 2 bases, the J end lost 9 bases, and 5 bases lay between the germline ends. Per germline, CDR1 SGHDN and CDR2 FVKESK. CDR3 length equals 12 residues. CDR3 nucleotide sequence: TGTGCCAGCAGCCAATACGGTTCACCCCTCCACTTT. Its protein is CASSQYGSPLHF. Drawing the rest from reference TRBV14 and TRBJ1-6, the complete variable domain is EAGVTQFPSHSVIEKGQTVTLRCDPISGHDNLYWYRRVMGKEIKFLLHFVKESKQDESGMPNNRFLAERTGGTYSTLKVQPAELEDSGVYFCASSQYGSPLHFGNGTRLTVT.

The V call is TRBV7-2, the J call TRBJ1-1, with D perhaps matching TRBD1 (5 bases). CDR3 length equals 13 residues. From germline, CDR1 is SGHTA and CDR2 FQGNSA. V shed 5 bases and J shed 11 bases, with 18 bases lying between them. The CDR3, as DNA: TGTGCCAGCAGCCCTATGACAGACACAAAGGCTTTCTTT. Its protein product is CASSPMTDTKAFF.

This clone has only a few counts. The chain joins TRBV5-4 to TRBJ2-7, with TRBD1 matching over 10 bases. CDR3 length: 16 residues. V lost 5 bases and J lost 6; bases outside the gene matches: 14. Germline V gives CDR1 SGHNT, CDR2 YYREEE (reference sequence). The CDR3 region has the DNA TGTGCCAGCAGGCCCGGTCCCGGGACAGGGGCGGCCGAGCAGTACTTC. This gives the protein CASRPGPGTGAAEQYF.

This clone was found a few times. V and J are TRBV30 and TRBJ1-1; 10 nucleotides align to TRBD1. The J segment lost 5 bases and the V segment lost 0 bases, leaving 6 bases of the junction unmatched. Germline-derived CDR1 and CDR2 are GTSNPN and SVGIG (reference sequence). The CDR3 runs 15 residues. In DNA, the CDR3 is TGTGCCTGGAGTGTTACCGGGACAGGGGTGACTGAAGCTTTCTTT. As protein: CAWSVTGTGVTEAFF.

The rearrangement joins TRBV7-2 to TRBJ2-7; possible D gene TRBD1, 6 bases. The CDR3 length is 11 residues. Germline lookup yields CDR1 SGHTA and CDR2 FQGNSA. Between the trimmed V and J ends, which lost 3 bases and 6 bases, there was a span of 6 bases. The CDR3, as DNA: TGTGCCAGCAGCTTCAGGGGCGAGCAGTACTTC. Encoded protein: CASSFRGEQYF.